These T cell receptor beta chains were read from a single sample in a study of monozygotic twins with inflammatory bowel disease. TCRdb reprocessed the 5' RACE reads and stores each CDR3 protein as one record, lacking DNA. This repertoire includes approximately 160,000 distinct CDR3 sequences. The specimen was blood. The receptor set was obtained from a human donor with ulcerative colitis or Crohn's disease, or a healthy co-twin of an affected twin (not recorded which). Both conserved end residues are part of each CDR3.

length	V	J	CDR3
15	TRBV6-1	TRBJ2-7	CASSRLPDKSYEQYF
16	TRBV6-2/TRBV6-3	TRBJ1-1	CASSYSNGFAGTEAFF
13	TRBV4-3	TRBJ2-1	CVSSLFPSIEQFF
12	TRBV7-9	TRBJ1-2	CASSSTGYGYTF
16	TRBV19	TRBJ2-1	CASSSHRILSYNEQFF
14	TRBV7-3	TRBJ2-5	CASSLGGSLETQYF
15	TRBV3-1	TRBJ1-4	CASSLGTAPNEKLFF
16	TRBV6-1	TRBJ2-1	CASSSPSGRTPNEQFF
13	TRBV7-2	TRBJ1-5	CASSLERVQPQHF
17	TRBV19	TRBJ1-1	CASSRSIDGTPNTEAFF
16	TRBV27	TRBJ2-7	CASSAWGAGGPYEQYF
12	TRBV29-1	TRBJ2-3	CSVWDGTDTQYF
16	TRBV25-1	TRBJ2-3	CASSAYRGRTSDTQYF
16	TRBV30	TRBJ2-1	CAWSVLGAQKYNEQFF
14	TRBV5-5	TRBJ2-7	CASSPRLAGYEQYF
13	TRBV7-2	TRBJ2-1	CASSLASDNEQFF
12	TRBV29-1	TRBJ2-5	CSLDRGQETQYF
13	TRBV7-9	TRBJ1-1	CASSSTENTEAFF
14	TRBV20-1	TRBJ1-5	CSARAGTRRQPQHF
18	TRBV5-1	TRBJ1-1	CASSLVLQVMGVNTEAFF
16	TRBV3-1	TRBJ1-2	CASSHEDRAKTYGYTF
12	TRBV27	TRBJ2-1	CASSLSKSEEFF
16	TRBV9	TRBJ2-3	CASSAGSGLSTDTQYF
16	TRBV18	TRBJ2-1	CASSPNSGMNNNEQFF
15	TRBV6-5	TRBJ2-1	CASSDSGLAGVEQFF
15	TRBV18	TRBJ2-7	CASSVGQGPTYEQYF
16	TRBV29-1	TRBJ2-3	CSVGGLGGGSTDTQYF
15	TRBV7-9	TRBJ1-4	CASSSGGSTNEKLFF
18	TRBV11-2	TRBJ2-1	CASSLDLGAGGPLNEQFF
16	TRBV24-1	TRBJ2-4	CATSDPRTGDGNIQYF